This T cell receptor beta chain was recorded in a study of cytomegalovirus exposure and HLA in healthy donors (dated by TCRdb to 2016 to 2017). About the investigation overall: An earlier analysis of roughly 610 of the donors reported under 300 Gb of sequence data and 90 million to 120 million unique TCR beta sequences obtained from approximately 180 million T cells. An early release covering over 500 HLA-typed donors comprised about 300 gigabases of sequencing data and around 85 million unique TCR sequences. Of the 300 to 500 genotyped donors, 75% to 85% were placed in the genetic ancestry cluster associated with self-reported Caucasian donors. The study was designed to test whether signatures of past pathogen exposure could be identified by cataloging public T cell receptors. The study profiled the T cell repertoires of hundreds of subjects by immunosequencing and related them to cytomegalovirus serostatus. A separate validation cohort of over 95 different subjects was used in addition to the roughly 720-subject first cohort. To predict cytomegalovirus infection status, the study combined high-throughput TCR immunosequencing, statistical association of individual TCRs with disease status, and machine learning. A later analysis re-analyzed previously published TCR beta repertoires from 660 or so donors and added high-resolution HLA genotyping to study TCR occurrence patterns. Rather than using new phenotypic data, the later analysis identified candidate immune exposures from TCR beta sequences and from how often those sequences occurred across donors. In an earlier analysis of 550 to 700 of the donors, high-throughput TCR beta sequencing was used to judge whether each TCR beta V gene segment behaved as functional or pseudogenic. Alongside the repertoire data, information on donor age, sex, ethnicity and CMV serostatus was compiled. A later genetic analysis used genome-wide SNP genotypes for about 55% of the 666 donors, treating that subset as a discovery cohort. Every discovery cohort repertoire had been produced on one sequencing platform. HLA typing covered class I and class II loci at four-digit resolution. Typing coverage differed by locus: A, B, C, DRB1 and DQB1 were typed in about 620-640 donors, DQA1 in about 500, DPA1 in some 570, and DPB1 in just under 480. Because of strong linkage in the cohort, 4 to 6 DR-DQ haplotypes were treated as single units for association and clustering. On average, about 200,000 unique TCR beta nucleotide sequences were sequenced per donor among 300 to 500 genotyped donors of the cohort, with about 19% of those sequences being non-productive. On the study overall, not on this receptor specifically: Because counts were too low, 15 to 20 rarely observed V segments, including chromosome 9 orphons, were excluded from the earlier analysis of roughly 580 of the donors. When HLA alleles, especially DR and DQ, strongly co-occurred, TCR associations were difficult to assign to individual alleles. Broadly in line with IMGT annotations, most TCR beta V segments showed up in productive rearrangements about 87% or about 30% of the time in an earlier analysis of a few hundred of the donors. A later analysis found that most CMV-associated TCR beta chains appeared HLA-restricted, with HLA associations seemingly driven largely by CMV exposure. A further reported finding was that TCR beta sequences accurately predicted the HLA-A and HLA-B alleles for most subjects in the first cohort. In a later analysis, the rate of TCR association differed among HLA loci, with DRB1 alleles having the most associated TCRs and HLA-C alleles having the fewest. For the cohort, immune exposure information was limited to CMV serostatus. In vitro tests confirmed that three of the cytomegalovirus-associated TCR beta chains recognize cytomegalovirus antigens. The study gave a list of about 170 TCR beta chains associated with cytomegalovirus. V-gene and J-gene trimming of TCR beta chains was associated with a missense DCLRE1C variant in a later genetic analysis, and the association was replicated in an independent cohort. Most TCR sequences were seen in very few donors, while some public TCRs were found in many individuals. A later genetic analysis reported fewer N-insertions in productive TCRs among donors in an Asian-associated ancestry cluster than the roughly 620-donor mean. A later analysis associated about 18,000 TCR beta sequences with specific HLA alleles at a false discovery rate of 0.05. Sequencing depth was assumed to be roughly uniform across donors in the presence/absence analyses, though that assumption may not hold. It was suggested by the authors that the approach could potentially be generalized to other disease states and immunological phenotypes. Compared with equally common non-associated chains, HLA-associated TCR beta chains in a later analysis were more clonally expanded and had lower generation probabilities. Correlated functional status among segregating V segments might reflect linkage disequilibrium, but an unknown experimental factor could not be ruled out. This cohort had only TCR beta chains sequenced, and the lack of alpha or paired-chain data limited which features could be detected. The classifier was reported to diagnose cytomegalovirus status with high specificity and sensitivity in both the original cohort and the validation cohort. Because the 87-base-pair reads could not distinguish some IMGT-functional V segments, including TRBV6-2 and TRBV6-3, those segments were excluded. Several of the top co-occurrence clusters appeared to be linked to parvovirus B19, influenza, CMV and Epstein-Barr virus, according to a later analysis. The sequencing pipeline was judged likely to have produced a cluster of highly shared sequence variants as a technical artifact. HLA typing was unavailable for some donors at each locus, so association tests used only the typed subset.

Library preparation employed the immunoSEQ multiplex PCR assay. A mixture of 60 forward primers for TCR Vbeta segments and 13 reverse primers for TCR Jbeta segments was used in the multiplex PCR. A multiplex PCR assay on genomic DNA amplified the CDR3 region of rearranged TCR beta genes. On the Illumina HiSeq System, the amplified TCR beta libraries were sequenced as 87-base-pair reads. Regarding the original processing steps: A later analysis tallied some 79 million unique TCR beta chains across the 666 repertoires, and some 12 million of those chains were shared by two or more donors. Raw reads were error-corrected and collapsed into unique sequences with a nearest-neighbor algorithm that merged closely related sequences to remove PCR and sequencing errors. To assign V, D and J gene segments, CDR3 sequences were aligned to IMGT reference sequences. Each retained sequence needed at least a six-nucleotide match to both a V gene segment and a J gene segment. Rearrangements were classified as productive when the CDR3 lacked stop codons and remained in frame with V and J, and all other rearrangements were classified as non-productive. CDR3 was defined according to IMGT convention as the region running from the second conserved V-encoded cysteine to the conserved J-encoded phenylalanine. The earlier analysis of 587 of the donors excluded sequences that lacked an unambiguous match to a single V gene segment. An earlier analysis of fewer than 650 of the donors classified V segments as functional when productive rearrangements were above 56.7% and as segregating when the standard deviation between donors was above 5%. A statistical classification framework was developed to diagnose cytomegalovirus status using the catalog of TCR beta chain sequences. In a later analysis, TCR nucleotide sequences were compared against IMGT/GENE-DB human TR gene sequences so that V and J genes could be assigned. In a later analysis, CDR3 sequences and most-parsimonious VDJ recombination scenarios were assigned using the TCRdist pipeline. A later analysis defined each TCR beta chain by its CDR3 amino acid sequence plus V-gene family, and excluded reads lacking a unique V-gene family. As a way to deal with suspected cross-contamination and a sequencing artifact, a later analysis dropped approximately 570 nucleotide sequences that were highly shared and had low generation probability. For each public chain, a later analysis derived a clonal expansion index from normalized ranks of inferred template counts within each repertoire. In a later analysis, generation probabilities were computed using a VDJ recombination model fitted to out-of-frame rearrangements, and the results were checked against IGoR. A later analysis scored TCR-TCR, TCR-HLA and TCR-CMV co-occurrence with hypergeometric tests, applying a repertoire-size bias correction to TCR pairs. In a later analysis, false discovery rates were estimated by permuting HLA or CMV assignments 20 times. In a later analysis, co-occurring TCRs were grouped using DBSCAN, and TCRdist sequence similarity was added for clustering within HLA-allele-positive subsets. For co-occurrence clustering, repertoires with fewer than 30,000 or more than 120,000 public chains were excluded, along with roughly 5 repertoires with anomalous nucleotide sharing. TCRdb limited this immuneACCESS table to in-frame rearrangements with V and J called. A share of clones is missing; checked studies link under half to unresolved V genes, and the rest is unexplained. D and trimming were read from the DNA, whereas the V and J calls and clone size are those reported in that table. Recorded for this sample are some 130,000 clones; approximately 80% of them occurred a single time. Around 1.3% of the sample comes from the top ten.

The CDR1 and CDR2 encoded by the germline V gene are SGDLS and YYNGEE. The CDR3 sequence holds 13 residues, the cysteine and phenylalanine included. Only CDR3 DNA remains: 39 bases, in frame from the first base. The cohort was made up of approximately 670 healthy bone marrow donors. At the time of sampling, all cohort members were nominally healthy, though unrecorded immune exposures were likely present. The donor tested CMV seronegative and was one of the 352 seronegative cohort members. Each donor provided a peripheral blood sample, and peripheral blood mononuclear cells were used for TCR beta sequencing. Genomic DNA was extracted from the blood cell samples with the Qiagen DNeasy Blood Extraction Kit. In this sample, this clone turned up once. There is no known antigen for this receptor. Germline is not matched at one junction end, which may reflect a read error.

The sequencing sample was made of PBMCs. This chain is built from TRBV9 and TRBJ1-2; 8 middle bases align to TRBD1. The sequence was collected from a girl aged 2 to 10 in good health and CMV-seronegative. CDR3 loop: CASSVEGRGPFLF. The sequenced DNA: TGTGCCAGCAGCGTAGAGGGCAGGGGGCCCTTTCTCTTC.